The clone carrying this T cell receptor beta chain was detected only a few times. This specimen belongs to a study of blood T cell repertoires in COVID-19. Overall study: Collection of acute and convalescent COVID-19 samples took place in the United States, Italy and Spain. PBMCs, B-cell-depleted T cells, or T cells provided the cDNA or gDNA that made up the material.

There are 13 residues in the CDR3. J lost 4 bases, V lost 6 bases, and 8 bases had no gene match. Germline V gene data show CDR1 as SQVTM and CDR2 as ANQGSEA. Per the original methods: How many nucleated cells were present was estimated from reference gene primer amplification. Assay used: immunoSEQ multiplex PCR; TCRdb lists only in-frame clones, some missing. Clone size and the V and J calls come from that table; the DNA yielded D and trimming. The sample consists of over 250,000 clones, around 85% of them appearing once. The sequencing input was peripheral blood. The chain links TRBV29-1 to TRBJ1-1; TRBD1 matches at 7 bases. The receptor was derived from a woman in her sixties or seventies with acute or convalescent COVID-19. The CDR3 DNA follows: TGCAGCGTGGCCCGGACAGGCCTCACTGAAGCTTTCTTT. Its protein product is CSVARTGLTEAFF.